The 12 T cell receptor beta chains given below trace back to one sample, sequenced in a study of memory CD4+ T cells and cytomegalovirus serostatus. Assay: immunoSEQ multiplex PCR; the TCRdb copy retains only in-frame clones and omits some. The data contain fewer than 40,000 clones, 60% to 85% of them seen just once; the ten biggest clones take up 0.7% to 0.8%. The sort gate was single viable CD3+CD4+CD8-CD45RO+ cells for memory CD4+ T cells. The sequenced sample consisted of memory CD4+ T cells from blood. Every receptor here comes from an adult in good health and CMV-seronegative.

The gene calls are TRBV4-2 and TRBJ2-3; 7 positions agree with TRBD2. Trimming took 1 base from V and 1 from J; bases not matched to a gene: 2. This CDR3 has 15 residues. Germline lookup yields CDR1 LGHNA and CDR2 YNFKEQ. CDR3 nucleotide sequence: TGTGCCAGCAGCCAAGGCAGCGGGGGCACAGATACGCAGTATTTT. Residues: CASSQGSGGTDTQYF.

In this sample, this clone turned up a few times. The gene calls are TRBV23-1 and TRBJ2-5, with D unclear. TRBV23-1 is sorted into the ORF group, with uncertain function. The CDR3 consists of 16 residues. V dropped 0 bases and J dropped 2 bases, with 13 bases sitting between them. CDR3: CASSQSCLGGQETQYF. CDR3 DNA: TGCGCCAGCAGTCAATCCTGCCTAGGCGGTCAAGAGACCCAGTACTTC.

This sequence joins TRBV7-9 and TRBJ1-2; D gene ambiguous. CDR3 size: 14 residues. Germline CDR1 is SEHNR and CDR2 is FQNEAQ (reference sequence). Trimming took 2 bases from V and 4 from J, leaving 11 bases between them. The CDR3 nucleotides are TGTGCCAGCAGCTTACTGTCACAGATCTATGGCTACACCTTC. It encodes CASSLLSQIYGYTF.

The chain joins TRBV7-9 to TRBJ1-1; D call uncertain. The ends were cut back, 1 base at V and 4 bases at J, with 10 bases in the middle. The CDR3 is 14 residues long. Germline CDR1 SEHNR, CDR2 FQNEAQ (reference sequence). CDR3 residues: CASSLETVSTEAFF. CDR3 DNA sequence: TGTGCCAGCAGCTTAGAAACCGTATCCACTGAAGCTTTCTTT. The variable domain in full, completed from reference TRBV7-9 and TRBJ1-1, reads DTGVSQNPRHKITKRGQNVTFRCDPISEHNRLYWYRQTLGQGPEFLTYFQNEAQLEKSRLLSDRFSAERPKGSFSTLEIQRTEQGDSAMYLCASSLETVSTEAFFGQGTRLTVV.

The chain employs TRBV5-1 and TRBJ2-1; 14 bases agree with TRBD2. V was clipped by 1 base and J by 9 bases; unmatched bases: 6. The CDR3 is 16 residues long. Per the germline V gene, CDR1 is SGHRS and CDR2 is YFSETQ. CDR3 bases: TGCGCCAGCAGCTTGACCCCGGGACTAGCGGGGGTTGAGCAGTTCTTC. As protein: CASSLTPGLAGVEQFF.

This clone showed up just a few times. The genes are TRBV4-1 and TRBJ1-6; unclear D gene. Germline CDR1 reads MGHRA; CDR2 reads YSYEKL. V gave up 4 bases and J gave up 8 bases, with 9 bases separating them. This CDR3 spans 13 amino acids. CDR3 nucleotides: TGCGCCAGCAGCCTAAATATGGATTCACCCCTCCACTTT. Its translation is CASSLNMDSPLHF.

This clone was seen a handful of times. V and J are TRBV7-9 and TRBJ1-1, with TRBD1 as a possible D gene (6 bases). The CDR3 is 16 residues long. Trimming pared 6 bases from V and 0 bases from J, leaving 17 bases between. Germline CDR1 reads SEHNR; CDR2 reads FQNEAQ (reference sequence). CDR3 DNA sequence: TGTGCCAGCAGAAACCGACAGGCCCGGATGAACACTGAAGCTTTCTTT. The encoded protein is CASRNRQARMNTEAFF.

This clone was detected a few times. CDR3 region: CAWISQYTEAFF. As DNA, the CDR3 is TGTGCCTGGATATCTCAATACACTGAAGCTTTCTTT. J is TRBJ1-1 and V is TRBV30; D call uncertain. The CDR3 is 12 residues long. Germline V lookup: CDR1 GTSNPN, CDR2 SVGIG (reference sequence). V lost 4 bases, J lost 3 bases, and 9 bases lay in between.

The J gene is TRBJ1-1, the V gene TRBV4-2; TRBD1 matches at 8 bases. The germline CDR1 and CDR2 sequences are LGHNA and YNFKEQ. The J segment lost 4 bases and the V segment lost 1 base, leaving 11 bases of the junction unmatched. This CDR3 comprises 17 residues. The CDR3 DNA follows: TGTGCCAGCAGCCAAGGAAACAGGGGGTCGGGTGGCACTGAAGCTTTCTTT. It yields the protein CASSQGNRGSGGTEAFF.

This chain joins TRBV19 and TRBJ1-1; D gene uncertain. The CDR3 runs to 14 residues. CDR1 LNHDA and CDR2 SQIVND come from the germline V gene (reference sequence). Trimming took 2 bases from V and 0 from J, leaving 7 bases between them. CDR3 DNA: TGTGCCAGTAGTATATTTGGGATGAACACTGAAGCTTTCTTT. It codes for CASSIFGMNTEAFF.

This clone was counted only a few times. The rearrangement links TRBV7-9 to TRBJ2-2; 8 bases fit TRBD2. Germline values: CDR1 SEHNR, CDR2 FQNEAQ (reference sequence). The trim removed 5 bases at V and 2 bases at J, leaving 10 bases unmatched. The length of the CDR3 is 17 residues. The CDR3, as DNA: TGTGCCAGCAGCCCTTCGGGAGCGGGGGTAAACACCGGGGAGCTGTTTTTT. Translating it yields CASSPSGAGVNTGELFF.

The chain couples TRBV27 to TRBJ1-1, with 7 bases that match TRBD1. Trimming took 0 bases from V and 5 from J; bases not matched to a gene: 6. Germline lookup yields CDR1 MNHEY and CDR2 SMNVEV (reference sequence). The CDR3 contains 15 residues. This chain's CDR3 is CASSLSKGAGTEAFF. In DNA form, the CDR3 reads TGTGCCAGCAGTTTATCGAAGGGGGCAGGGACTGAAGCTTTCTTT.